These 22 T cell receptor beta chains came from one sample sequenced in a study of cytomegalovirus exposure and HLA in healthy donors. Vbeta (60) and Jbeta (13) primers were used in the PCR. Profiling relied on immunoSEQ multiplex PCR, and the TCRdb table lists in-frame clones only, not all of them. The profile shows 150,000 or so clones, roughly three quarters of them singletons. The sequenced material came from PBMCs. The receptors originated from a man aged 35 to 55 in good health and CMV-seropositive.

This chain's CDR3 is CASSPRYEQYF. Written as DNA, the CDR3 is TGTGCCAGCAGCCCGCGTTACGAGCAGTACTTC. The chain is built from TRBV7-8 and TRBJ2-7; D remains ambiguous. Germline V gene lookup returns CDR1 SGHVS and CDR2 FQNEAQ. This CDR3 has 11 residues. Deletions cut 5 bases from V and 4 bases from J, with 6 bases between.

About this clone: Different DNA sequences within this sample yield the same CDR3. The chain links TRBV7-2 to TRBJ1-1, with 7 bases matching TRBD1. The CDR3 runs to 15 residues. Germline CDR1 and CDR2: SGHTA and FQGNSA. V shed 3 bases, J shed 3 bases, and the junction held 7 bases outside the gene matches. As DNA, the CDR3 is TGTGCCAGCAGCTTGGTCCTCAGGGGGGACACTGAAGCTTTCTTT. Translating it yields CASSLVLRGDTEAFF.

This chain links TRBV21-1 with TRBJ2-4; TRBD1, the table's D call, was not compared with the DNA. TRBV21-1 is classified as a pseudogene. This CDR3 region has 15 residues. Here the CDR3 reads CASPRGHLAKNIQYF. The CDR3 DNA reads TGTGCCAGCCCTCGGGGACATTTAGCCAAAAACATTCAGTACTTC.

In this sample, this clone turned up a few times. The chain joins TRBV4-2 to TRBJ1-5, with D maybe TRBD1 (6 bases). Looked up from germline, CDR1 is LGHNA and CDR2 is YNFKEQ. The CDR3 is 17 residues long. Trimming removed 6 bases from V and 5 bases from J, with 23 bases in between. CDR3 protein: CASSKTLGARGDQPQHF. The CDR3 DNA is TGTGCCAGCAGTAAAACTTTGGGGGCCCGGGGCGATCAGCCCCAGCATTTT.

V usage is TRBV7-9 and J usage is TRBJ1-6; the D is unclear. Trimming cost V 2 bases and J 5 bases, with 4 bases left between them. CDR1 SEHNR and CDR2 FQNEAQ come from the germline V gene (reference sequence). This CDR3 is built from 13 residues. The CDR3 region has the DNA TGTGCCAGCAGCTTACGTGATAATTCACCCCTCCACTTT. It is translated as CASSLRDNSPLHF.

This sequence joins TRBV6-6 and TRBJ1-6; unclear D gene. The CDR3 sequence is 15 residues long. V lost 2 bases and J lost 7, with 12 bases in between. In germline, CDR1 is MNHNY, CDR2 SVGAGI (reference sequence). The CDR3 region is CASSYARRENSPLHF. CDR3 DNA: TGTGCCAGCAGTTACGCCCGGAGGGAAAATTCACCCCTCCACTTT.

The chain combines TRBV30 with TRBJ1-3; D unclear. This CDR3 is built from 16 residues. Germline V gene lookup returns CDR1 GTSNPN and CDR2 SVGIG (reference sequence). V was cut by 0 bases and J by 0 bases, with 12 bases left in between. The CDR3: CAWSVRGGGSGNTIYF. DNA of the CDR3: TGTGCCTGGAGTGTACGAGGAGGAGGCTCTGGAAACACCATATATTTT.

The rearrangement joins TRBV30 to TRBJ2-5; unclear D gene. The closer fit of TRBJ2-7 to the DNA end suggests the J call may be wrong. The CDR3 totals 11 residues. Germline V gives CDR1 GTSNPN, CDR2 SVGIG (reference sequence). CDR3 protein: CAWKISYEQYF. Here the CDR3 DNA reads TGTGCCTGGAAAATCTCCTACGAGCAGTACTTC.

V usage is TRBV20-1 and J usage is TRBJ1-2; 9 bases map to TRBD1. V trimming: 3 bases; J trimming: 7 bases; junction bases outside the gene matches: 0. The CDR3 spans 11 residues. Germline V gene data show CDR1 as DFQATT and CDR2 as SNEGSKA (reference sequence). CDR3 amino acids: CSARDRGGYTF. The CDR3 coding sequence is TGCAGTGCTAGGGACAGGGGTGGCTACACCTTC.

The V and J genes are TRBV5-1 and TRBJ2-3; perhaps TRBD1 as D (6 bases). The CDR3 is 15 amino acids. The ends were cut back, 0 bases at V and 3 bases at J, with 11 bases in the middle. Germline CDR1 and CDR2: SGHRS and YFSETQ. The CDR3 here is CASSLAPGATDTQYF. The DNA of the CDR3 is TGCGCCAGCAGCTTGGCGCCAGGGGCTACAGATACGCAGTATTTT.

The chain combines TRBV4-3 with TRBJ1-3, with D unclear. Per the germline V gene, CDR1 is LGHNA and CDR2 is YSLEER. CDR3 size: 14 residues. V was trimmed by 5 bases and J by 2 bases, leaving 10 bases between them. The CDR3 DNA is TGCGCCAGCAGCGAAGGCGGTACTGGAAACACCATATATTTT. It yields the protein CASSEGGTGNTIYF.

This rearrangement joins TRBV25-1 to TRBJ2-5; possible D gene TRBD1, 6 bases. The V gene's germline CDR1 is MGHDK and CDR2 SYGVNS. V lost 3 bases, J lost 4 bases, and 18 bases lay in between. This CDR3 contains 16 residues. CDR3 in amino acids: CASSDPGTTGRETQYF. In nucleotides, the CDR3 is TGTGCCAGCAGTGACCCCGGGACGACAGGACGAGAGACCCAGTACTTC.

The V call is TRBV5-4, the J call TRBJ2-5; tentative D call: TRBD1 (6 bases). The CDR3 loop spans 13 amino acids. Germline V lookup: CDR1 SGHNT, CDR2 YYREEE (reference sequence). V was cut by 4 bases and J by 11 bases, with 18 bases left in between. CDR3 DNA sequence: TGTGCCAGCAGCGATCGGACAGCGTCGGAGCAGTACTTC. It specifies CASSDRTASEQYF. Variable domain in full (rest from reference TRBV5-4 and TRBJ2-5): ETGVTQSPTHLIKTRGQQVTLRCSSQSGHNTVSWYQQALGQGPQFIFQYYREEENGRGNFPPRFSGLQFPNYSSELNVNALELDDSALYLCASSDRTASEQYFGPGTRLLVL.

The V gene is TRBV6-6, the J gene TRBJ2-1; 13 positions agree with TRBD2. The length of the CDR3 is 14 residues. The germline V gene has CDR1 MNHNY and CDR2 SVGAGI (reference sequence). With V trimmed by 4 bases and J by 10 bases, 4 bases remained unmatched. CDR3 nucleotide sequence: TGTGCCAGCAGTTTCACGGGACTAGCGGGAGAGCAGTTCTTC. This sequence encodes CASSFTGLAGEQFF.

This clone occurred a few times. V gene TRBV7-9 combines with J gene TRBJ1-1; possibly TRBD1 for D (5 bases). Germline V gene data show CDR1 as SEHNR and CDR2 as FQNEAQ (reference sequence). This CDR3 is built from 14 residues. Trimming stripped 7 bases from V and 1 base from J, with 13 bases between. The CDR3, as DNA: TGTGCCAGCATCATAGGGCAGGGGAACACTGAAGCTTTCTTT. Amino acid sequence: CASIIGQGNTEAFF.

The CDR3 bases are TGTGCCAGCAGCCCCGTCCCGGGGTACGAGCAGTACTTC. This gives the protein CASSPVPGYEQYF. The chain couples TRBV7-3 to TRBJ2-7, with D maybe TRBD2 (5 bases). The CDR3 totals 13 residues. Between the trimmed V and J ends, which lost 5 bases and 4 bases, there was a span of 12 bases. From germline, CDR1 is SGHTA and CDR2 FQGTGA.

With regard to this clone: At one boundary the junction diverges from the germline segment, which might be a read error. As DNA, the CDR3 is TGTGCCAGCAGCGTAGCAGGGGGCCGTGGCTACACCTTC. It translates to CASSVAGGRGYTF. This rearrangement joins TRBV7-6 to TRBJ1-2; 8 nucleotides match TRBD1. The germline V gene encodes CDR1 SGHVS and CDR2 FNYEAQ. The length of the CDR3 is 13 residues.

The chain combines TRBV5-1 with TRBJ1-4, with 8 bases matching TRBD1. Per germline, CDR1 SGHRS and CDR2 YFSETQ. CDR3 length: 16 residues. V dropped 6 bases and J dropped 0; count of bases not matched to a gene: 7. CDR3 sequence: CASTTGGPATNEKLFF. In nucleotides, the CDR3 is TGCGCCAGCACCACAGGGGGGCCCGCAACTAATGAAAAACTGTTTTTT.

The V call is TRBV30, the J call TRBJ2-7; tentative D call: TRBD2 (6 bases). Trimming left V 3 bases short and J 1 base short, with 10 bases between. The CDR3 sequence is 13 residues long. From germline, CDR1 is GTSNPN and CDR2 SVGIG (reference sequence). The CDR3 reads CAWRPRGSYEQYF. Here the CDR3 DNA reads TGTGCCTGGAGACCTCGGGGGTCCTACGAGCAGTACTTC.

The V call is TRBV5-1, the J call TRBJ2-3; a weak D match, TRBD2 (5 bases). Trimming pared 3 bases from V and 4 bases from J, leaving 12 bases between. Germline V CDR1 and CDR2: SGHRS, YFSETQ. The CDR3 consists of 14 residues. The CDR3 coding sequence is TGCGCCAGCAGCTGGAGGACCCCCCCAGATACGCAGTATTTT. As protein: CASSWRTPPDTQYF.

This clone occurred once. The chain carries TRBV11-1 and TRBJ2-7, with TRBD1 as a possible D gene (5 bases). V was trimmed by 0 bases and J by 2 bases, leaving 8 bases between them. Germline V gives CDR1 SGHAT, CDR2 FQDESV (reference sequence). The CDR3 covers 14 residues. CDR3 sequence reads: CASSLARGTYEQYF. CDR3 DNA sequence: TGTGCCAGCAGCTTAGCTAGGGGAACCTACGAGCAGTACTTC.

There are a few counts of this clone. The chain combines TRBV7-9 with TRBJ2-7, with D maybe TRBD1 (6 bases). CDR1 is SEHNR, CDR2 FQNEAQ, per germline (reference sequence). The V gene lost 3 bases and the J gene lost 5 bases, with 17 bases spanning the gap. The CDR3 loop spans 15 amino acids. For the CDR3, the DNA is TGTGCCAGCAGCTTTTTGCAGGGGTCGAGGAACGAGCAGTACTTC. Protein: CASSFLQGSRNEQYF. The full variable domain, completed using reference TRBV7-9 and TRBJ2-7, is DTGVSQNPRHKITKRGQNVTFRCDPISEHNRLYWYRQTLGQGPEFLTYFQNEAQLEKSRLLSDRFSAERPKGSFSTLEIQRTEQGDSAMYLCASSFLQGSRNEQYFGPGTRLTVT.